The clone carrying this TCR beta chain was seen only a few times. This sample is drawn from a study of T-cell memory formation after mild COVID-19. A single record per CDR3 protein comes from TCRdb applying MiXCR to the 5' RACE reads. In the table there are 350,000 to 400,000 distinct CDR3 sequences, roughly 20% of which are singletons. The CDR3 spans 16 residues. J lost 5 bases, V lost 4 bases, and 11 bases had no gene match. Germline assignment: CDR1 SGHRS and CDR2 YFSETQ. The sequence was obtained from an adult woman who had mild COVID-19 (a few samples of this study predate the infection). Cell type and time point are not known. The chain couples TRBV5-1 to TRBJ2-3; TRBD1 aligns across 9 bases. Source material: PBMCs or a T cell subset sorted from them (not recorded which). The CDR3, as DNA: TGCGCCAGCAGCGTGGCCGGGACAGGGAGAATAGATACGCAGTATTTT. Residues: CASSVAGTGRIDTQYF.